This T cell receptor (beta chain) is drawn from a study of T cell responses to AZD1222 COVID-19 vaccine. Study in general: Timing groups of about 4 and about 12 weeks for second doses were pooled.

As to this clone: The antigen remains unidentified.

The CDR3 covers 13 residues. The V end lost 4 bases, the J end lost 4 bases, and 11 bases lay between the germline ends. Germline assignment: CDR1 MNHEY and CDR2 SMNVEV (reference sequence). Here immunoSEQ multiplex PCR was the method, and the copy in TCRdb shows in-frame clones only, minus some. The data contain some 96,000 clones, more than 70% of them singletons. Overall study results and limits: Every sample of the repertoires postdated the peak T cell response.

The V gene is TRBV27, the J gene TRBJ2-7; D gene unclear. The material sequenced was peripheral blood, taken on day 0 of AZD1222 vaccination. The source is an adult in good health. CDR3 coding DNA: TGTGCCAGCAGTTCCCTGGGCCGATACGAGCAGTACTTC. It codes for CASSSLGRYEQYF.